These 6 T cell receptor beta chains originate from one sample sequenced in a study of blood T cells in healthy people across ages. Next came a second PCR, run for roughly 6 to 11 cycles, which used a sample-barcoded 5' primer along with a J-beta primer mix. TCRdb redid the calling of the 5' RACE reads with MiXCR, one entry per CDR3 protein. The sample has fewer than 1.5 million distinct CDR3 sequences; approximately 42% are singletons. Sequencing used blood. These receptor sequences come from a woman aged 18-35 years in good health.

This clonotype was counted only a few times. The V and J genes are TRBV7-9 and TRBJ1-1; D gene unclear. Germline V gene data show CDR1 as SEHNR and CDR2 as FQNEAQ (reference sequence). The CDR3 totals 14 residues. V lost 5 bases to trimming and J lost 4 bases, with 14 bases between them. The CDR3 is CASSPPGSGTEAFF. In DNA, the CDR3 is TGTGCCAGCAGCCCACCGGGCTCGGGCACTGAAGCTTTCTTT.

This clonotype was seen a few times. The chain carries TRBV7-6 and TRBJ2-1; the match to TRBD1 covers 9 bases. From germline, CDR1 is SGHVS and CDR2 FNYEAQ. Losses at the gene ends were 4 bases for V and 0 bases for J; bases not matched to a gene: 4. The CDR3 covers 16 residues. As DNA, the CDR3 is TGTGCCAGCAGCTCAAAACAGGGGGCCTCCTACAATGAGCAGTTCTTC. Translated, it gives CASSSKQGASYNEQFF.

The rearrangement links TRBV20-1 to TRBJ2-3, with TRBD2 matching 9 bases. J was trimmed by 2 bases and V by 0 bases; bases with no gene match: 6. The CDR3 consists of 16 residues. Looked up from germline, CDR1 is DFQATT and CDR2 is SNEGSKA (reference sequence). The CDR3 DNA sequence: TGCAGTGCTAGAGACATAGCGGGAGCCACCACAGATACGCAGTATTTT. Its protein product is CSARDIAGATTDTQYF.

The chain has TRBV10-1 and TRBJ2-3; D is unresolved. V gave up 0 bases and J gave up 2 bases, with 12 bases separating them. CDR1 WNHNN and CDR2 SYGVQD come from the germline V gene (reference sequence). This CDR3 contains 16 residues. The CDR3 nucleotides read TGCGCCAGCAGTGAGTCGATCGTACAATCCACAGATACGCAGTATTTT. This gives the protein CASSESIVQSTDTQYF.

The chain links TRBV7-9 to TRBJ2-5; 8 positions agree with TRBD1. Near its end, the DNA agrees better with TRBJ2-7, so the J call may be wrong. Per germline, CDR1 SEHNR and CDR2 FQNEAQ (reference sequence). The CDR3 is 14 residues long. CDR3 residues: CASSITRGQDEQYF. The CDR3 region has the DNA TGTGCCAGCAGCATTACCAGGGGGCAAGACGAGCAGTACTTC.

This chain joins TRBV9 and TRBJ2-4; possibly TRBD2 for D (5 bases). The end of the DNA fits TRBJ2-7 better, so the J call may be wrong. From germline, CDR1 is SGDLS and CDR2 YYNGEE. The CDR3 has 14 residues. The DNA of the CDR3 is TGTGCCAGCAGCGTAGAGGCGGGTACCTACGAGCAGTACTTC. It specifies CASSVEAGTYEQYF.